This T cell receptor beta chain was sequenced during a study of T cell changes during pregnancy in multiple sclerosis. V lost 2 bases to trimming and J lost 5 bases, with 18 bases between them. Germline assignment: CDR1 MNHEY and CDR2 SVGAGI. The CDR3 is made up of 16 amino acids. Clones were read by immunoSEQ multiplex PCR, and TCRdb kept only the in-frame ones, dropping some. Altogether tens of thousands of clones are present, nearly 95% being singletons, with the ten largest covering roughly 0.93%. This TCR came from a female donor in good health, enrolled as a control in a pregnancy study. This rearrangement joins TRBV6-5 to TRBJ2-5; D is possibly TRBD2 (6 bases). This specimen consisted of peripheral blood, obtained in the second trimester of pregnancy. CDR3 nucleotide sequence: TGTGCCAGCAGTTACGATGAGGCGGGGCTCCGGGAGACCCAGTACTTC. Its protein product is CASSYDEAGLRETQYF.